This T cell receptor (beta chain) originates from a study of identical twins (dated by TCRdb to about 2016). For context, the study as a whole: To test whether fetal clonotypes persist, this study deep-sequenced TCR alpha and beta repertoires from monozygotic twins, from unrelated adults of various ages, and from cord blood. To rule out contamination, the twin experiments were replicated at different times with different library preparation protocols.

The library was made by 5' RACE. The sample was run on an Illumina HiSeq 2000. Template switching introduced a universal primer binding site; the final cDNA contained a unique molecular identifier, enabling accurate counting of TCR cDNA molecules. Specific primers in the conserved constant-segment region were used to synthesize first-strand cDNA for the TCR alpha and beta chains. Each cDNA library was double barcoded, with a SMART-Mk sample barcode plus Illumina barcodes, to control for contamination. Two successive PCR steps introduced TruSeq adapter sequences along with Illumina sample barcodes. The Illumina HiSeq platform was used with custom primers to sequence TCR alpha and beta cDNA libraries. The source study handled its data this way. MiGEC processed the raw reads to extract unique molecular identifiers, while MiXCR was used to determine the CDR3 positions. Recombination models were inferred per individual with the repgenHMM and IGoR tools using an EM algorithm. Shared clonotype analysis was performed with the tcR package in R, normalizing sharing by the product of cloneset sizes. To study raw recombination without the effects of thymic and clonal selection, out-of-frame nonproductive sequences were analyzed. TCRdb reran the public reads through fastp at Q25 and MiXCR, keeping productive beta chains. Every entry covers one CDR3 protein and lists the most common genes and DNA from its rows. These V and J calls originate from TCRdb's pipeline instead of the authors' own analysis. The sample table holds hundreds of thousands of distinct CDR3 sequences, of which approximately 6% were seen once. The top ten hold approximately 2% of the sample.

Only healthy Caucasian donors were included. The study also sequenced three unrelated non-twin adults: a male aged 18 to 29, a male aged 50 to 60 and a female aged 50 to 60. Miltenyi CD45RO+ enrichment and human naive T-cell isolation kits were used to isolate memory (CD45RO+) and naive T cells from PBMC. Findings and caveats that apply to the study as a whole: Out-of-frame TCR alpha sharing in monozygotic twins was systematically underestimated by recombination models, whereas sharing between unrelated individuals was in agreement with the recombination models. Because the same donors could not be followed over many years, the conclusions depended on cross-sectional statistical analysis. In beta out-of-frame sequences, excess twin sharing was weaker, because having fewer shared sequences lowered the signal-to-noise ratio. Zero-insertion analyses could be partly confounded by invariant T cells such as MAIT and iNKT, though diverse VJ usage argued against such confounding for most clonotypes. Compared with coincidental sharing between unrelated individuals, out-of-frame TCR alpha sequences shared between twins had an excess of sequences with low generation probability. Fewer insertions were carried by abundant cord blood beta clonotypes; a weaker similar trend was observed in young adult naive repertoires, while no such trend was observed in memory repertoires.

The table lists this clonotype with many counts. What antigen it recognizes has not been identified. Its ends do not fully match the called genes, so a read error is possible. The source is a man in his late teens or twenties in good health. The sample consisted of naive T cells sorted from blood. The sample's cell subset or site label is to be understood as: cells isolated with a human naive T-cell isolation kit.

The nucleotides are TGCGCCAGCAGGTTGGGACTAGGCCACAATGAGCAGTTCTTC. Its amino acids are CASRLGLGHNEQFF. The chain is made from TRBV5-1 and TRBJ2-1, with 8 bases matching TRBD2. The CDR3 runs 14 amino acids, cysteine and phenylalanine included. The kept DNA is CDR3 alone, 42 bases in frame from the first base. Sequences SGHRS (CDR1) and YFSETQ (CDR2) are obtained from the germline V gene.